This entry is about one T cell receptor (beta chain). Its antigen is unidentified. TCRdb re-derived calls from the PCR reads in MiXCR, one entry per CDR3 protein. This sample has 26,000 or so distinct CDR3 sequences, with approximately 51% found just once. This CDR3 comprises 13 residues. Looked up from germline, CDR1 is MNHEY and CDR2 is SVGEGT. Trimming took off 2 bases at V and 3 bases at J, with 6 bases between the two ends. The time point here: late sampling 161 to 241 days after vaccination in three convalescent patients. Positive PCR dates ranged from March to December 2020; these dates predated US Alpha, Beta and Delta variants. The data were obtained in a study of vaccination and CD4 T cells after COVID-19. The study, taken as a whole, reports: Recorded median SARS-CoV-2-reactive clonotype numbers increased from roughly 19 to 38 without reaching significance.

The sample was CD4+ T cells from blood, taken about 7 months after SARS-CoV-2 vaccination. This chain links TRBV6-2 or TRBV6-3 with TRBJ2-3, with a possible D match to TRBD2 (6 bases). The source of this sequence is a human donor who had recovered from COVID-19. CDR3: CASSYRETDTQYF. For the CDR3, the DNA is TGTGCCAGCAGTTACCGGGAGACAGATACGCAGTATTTT.